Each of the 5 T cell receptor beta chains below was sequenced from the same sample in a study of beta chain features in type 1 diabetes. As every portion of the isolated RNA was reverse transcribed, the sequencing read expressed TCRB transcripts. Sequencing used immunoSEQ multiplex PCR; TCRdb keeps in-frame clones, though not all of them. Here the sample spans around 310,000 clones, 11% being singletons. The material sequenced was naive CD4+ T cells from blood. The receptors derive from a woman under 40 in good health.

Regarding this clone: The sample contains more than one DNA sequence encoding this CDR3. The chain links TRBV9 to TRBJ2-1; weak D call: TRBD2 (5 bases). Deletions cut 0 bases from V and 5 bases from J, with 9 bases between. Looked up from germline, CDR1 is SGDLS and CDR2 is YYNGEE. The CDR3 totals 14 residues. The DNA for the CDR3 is TGTGCCAGCAGCGTAGTTTCGGGGAACAATGAGCAGTTCTTC. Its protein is CASSVVSGNNEQFF.

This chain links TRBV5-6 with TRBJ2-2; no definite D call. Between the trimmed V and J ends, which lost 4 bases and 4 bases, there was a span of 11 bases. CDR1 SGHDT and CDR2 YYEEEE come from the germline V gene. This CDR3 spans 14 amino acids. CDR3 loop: CASSLVGFTGELFF. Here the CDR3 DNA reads TGTGCCAGCAGCCTGGTGGGCTTCACCGGGGAGCTGTTTTTT.

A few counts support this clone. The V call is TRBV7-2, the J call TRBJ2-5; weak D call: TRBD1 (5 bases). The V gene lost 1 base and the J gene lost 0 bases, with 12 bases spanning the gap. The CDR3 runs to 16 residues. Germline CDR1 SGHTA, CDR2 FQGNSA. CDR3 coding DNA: TGTGCCAGCAGCTTAGAGGGGTTGGAGTACCAAGAGACCCAGTACTTC. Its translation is CASSLEGLEYQETQYF. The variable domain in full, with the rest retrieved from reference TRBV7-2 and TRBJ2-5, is GAGVSQSPSNKVTEKGKDVELRCDPISGHTALYWYRQSLGQGLEFLIYFQGNSAPDKSGLPSDRFSAERTGGSVSTLTIQRTQQEDSAVYLCASSLEGLEYQETQYFGPGTRLLVL.

The DNA for the CDR3 is TGTGCCAGCAGCCTCCGGGGGGGTAGCGGAGGAGGTATAACCAATGAGCAGTTCTTC. It specifies CASSLRGGSGGGITNEQFF. The chain links TRBV7-2 to TRBJ2-1; 8 bases match TRBD2. Trimming at V came to 5 bases and at J to 6 bases, leaving 21 bases not matched to a gene. The CDR3 is made up of 19 amino acids. Germline V gene lookup returns CDR1 SGHTA and CDR2 FQGNSA.

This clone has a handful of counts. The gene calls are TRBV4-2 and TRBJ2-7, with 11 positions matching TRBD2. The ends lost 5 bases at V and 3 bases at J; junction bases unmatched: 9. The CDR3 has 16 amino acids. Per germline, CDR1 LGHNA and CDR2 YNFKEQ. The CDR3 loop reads CASSYKLAGDYYEQYF. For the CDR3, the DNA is TGTGCCAGCAGCTACAAACTAGCGGGGGATTACTACGAGCAGTACTTC.